This TCR beta chain was identified in a study of T cell responses to AZD1222 COVID-19 vaccine. Study observations and caveats: Donors in the cohort were predominantly white British and more often female, and clonal diversity was possibly underestimated. Unmutated regions of variants are reportedly targeted by nearly half of spike-specific TCRs.

Worth noting for this clone: Its cognate antigen is unknown.

Using immunoSEQ multiplex PCR, the repertoire was profiled, and TCRdb retains in-frame clones only, with some absent. The sample comprises 110,000 or so clones, about nine tenths of which are singletons, and 4% to 5% rests with the top ten. Germline CDR1 is SGDLS and CDR2 is YYNGEE. This CDR3 is 15 amino acids long. Between the trimmed V and J ends, which lost 7 bases and 0 bases, there was a span of 13 bases. The receptor comes from an adult who received the MenACWY meningococcal vaccine as a control. The material was peripheral blood, obtained 28 days after the second dose of the MenACWY control vaccine. This chain uses TRBV9 with TRBJ1-4, with D possibly TRBD1 on 6 matching bases. The DNA for the CDR3 is TGTGCCAGCGGGAAGGGGGTCTCAACTAATGAAAAACTGTTTTTT. It codes for CASGKGVSTNEKLFF.